Shown below are 21 T cell receptor beta chains from a single sample sequenced in a study of blood T cells in healthy people across ages. Together with a sample-barcoded 5' primer, a J-beta primer mix was included in a second PCR lasting 7 to 11 cycles. TCRdb reprocessed the 5' RACE reads via MiXCR and lists one record per CDR3 protein. The repertoire holds about 1.7 million distinct CDR3 sequences, roughly 27% seen once, with more than 6% in the top ten. Sequencing used blood. Receptors originate from a woman aged 25 to 45 in good health.

The chain uses TRBV5-1 and TRBJ2-1, with 8 positions matching TRBD2. The V segment lost 3 bases and the J segment 0 bases; nucleotides outside the gene matches: 5. The CDR3 spans 16 residues. The germline CDR1 and CDR2 sequences are SGHRS and YFSETQ. The CDR3 DNA follows: TGCGCCAGCAGCTCCGAGCGGGGGAGCTCCTACAATGAGCAGTTCTTC. Protein product: CASSSERGSSYNEQFF. Filled out from reference TRBV5-1 and TRBJ2-1, the complete variable domain reads KAGVTQTPRYLIKTRGQQVTLSCSPISGHRSVSWYQQTPGQGLQFLFEYFSETQRNKGNFPGRFSGRQFSNSRSEMNVSTLELGDSALYLCASSSERGSSYNEQFFGPGTRLTVL.

This clonotype was picked up a small number of times. The V gene is TRBV20-1, the J gene TRBJ2-7, with 7 bases aligning to TRBD1. This CDR3 has 15 amino acids. Germline CDR1 and CDR2: DFQATT and SNEGSKA (reference sequence). V dropped 3 bases and J dropped 0; count of bases not matched to a gene: 8. Here the CDR3 reads CSARPKRQGSYEQYF. CDR3 DNA sequence: TGCAGTGCTAGGCCAAAAAGACAGGGCTCCTACGAGCAGTACTTC.

The chain employs TRBV5-1 and TRBJ2-1; 14 positions agree with TRBD2. The CDR3 runs to 16 residues. Germline CDR1 SGHRS, CDR2 YFSETQ. V shed 5 bases and J 6 bases; nucleotides not matched to a gene: 7. The CDR3 DNA is TGCGCCAGCAGTTCAGCCGGGACTAGCGGGAGCAATGAGCAGTTCTTC. It is translated as CASSSAGTSGSNEQFF. Full variable domain (rest looked up from reference TRBV5-1 and TRBJ2-1): KAGVTQTPRYLIKTRGQQVTLSCSPISGHRSVSWYQQTPGQGLQFLFEYFSETQRNKGNFPGRFSGRQFSNSRSEMNVSTLELGDSALYLCASSSAGTSGSNEQFFGPGTRLTVL.

CDR3 region: CASSQGTGLKYEQYF. CDR3 DNA sequence: TGTGCCAGCTCACAAGGGACAGGCTTAAAGTACGAGCAGTACTTC. The chain is built from TRBV18 and TRBJ2-4; 8 positions agree with TRBD1. The DNA end favors TRBJ2-7, so the J call may be wrong. Germline V lookup: CDR1 KGHSH, CDR2 LQKENI. The CDR3 consists of 15 residues.

V gene TRBV6-5 combines with J gene TRBJ2-7; 10 bases line up with TRBD2. Trimming cost V 8 bases and J 4 bases; bases outside gene matches: 8. The germline gives CDR1 MNHEY, CDR2 SVGAGI. The CDR3 runs to 14 residues. CDR3 in amino acids: CASGPGTSEYEQYF. The CDR3 bases are TGTGCCAGCGGACCTGGGACTAGCGAATACGAGCAGTACTTC.

This clonotype was seen a few times. The chain combines TRBV12-5 with TRBJ1-4; the D gene is possibly TRBD1 (5 bases). The V gene lost 7 bases and the J gene lost 8 bases, with 17 bases spanning the gap. Per germline, CDR1 LGHNT and CDR2 FRNRAP. This CDR3 is built from 14 residues. Here the CDR3 reads CASAMSVGLEKLFF. The CDR3 DNA follows: TGTGCTAGTGCGATGTCAGTGGGGCTCGAAAAACTGTTTTTT. The whole variable domain, filled in from reference TRBV12-5 and TRBJ1-4, reads DARVTQTPRHKVTEMGQEVTMRCQPILGHNTVFWYRQTMMQGLELLAYFRNRAPLDDSGMPKDRFSAEMPDATLATLKIQPSEPRDSAVYFCASAMSVGLEKLFFGSGTQLSVL.

This clonotype was seen a few times. The rearrangement joins TRBV9 to TRBJ1-2, with a weak D call TRBD1 (5 bases). Per germline, CDR1 SGDLS and CDR2 YYNGEE. Trimming shortened V by 3 bases and J by 2 bases, and 17 bases separated the two germline ends. The CDR3 contains 16 residues. As DNA, the CDR3 is TGTGCCAGCAGCGGGGGGGACTGGAATCTCAACTATGGCTACACCTTC. This translates into CASSGGDWNLNYGYTF.

This clonotype was observed at least ten times. V is TRBV29-1 and J is TRBJ2-5; D unresolved. Germline V gene sequence: CDR1 SQVTM, CDR2 ANQGSEA. V was trimmed by 3 bases and J by 5 bases, leaving 10 bases between them. This CDR3 has 12 amino acids. CDR3 protein: CSVDSPSETQYF. For the CDR3, the DNA is TGCAGCGTTGACAGCCCCTCGGAGACCCAGTACTTC.

This clonotype was observed many times. The rearrangement uses TRBV7-3 and TRBJ2-3, with D tentatively TRBD1 or TRBD2 (6 bases each). Trimming removed 0 bases at V and 5 bases at J, with 9 bases between. Germline assignment: CDR1 SGHTA and CDR2 FQGTGA. This CDR3 has 14 residues. CDR3 DNA: TGTGCCAGCAGCTTAACAGGGGGGTTAGATACGCAGTATTTT. It codes for CASSLTGGLDTQYF.

Note on this clonotype: Its ends do not fully match the called genes, so a read error is possible. The chain has TRBV2 and TRBJ2-5; D is possibly TRBD2 (6 bases). The assigned J gene may be wrong: the sequence end matches TRBJ2-7 better. Per the germline V gene, CDR1 is SNHLY and CDR2 is FYNNEI. CDR3 length equals 15 residues. CDR3 sequence (DNA): TGTGCCAGCAGCGAAGAAACCCCCACTAGCTCCGAGCAGTACTTC. Protein: CASSEETPTSSEQYF.

This clonotype has just a few counts. The V and J genes are TRBV7-9 and TRBJ2-1; D is ambiguous. The CDR3 runs 13 residues. Germline V gene data show CDR1 as SEHNR and CDR2 as FQNEAQ (reference sequence). V was clipped by 2 bases and J by 8 bases, with 10 bases between them. The CDR3 nucleotides are TGTGCCAGCAGCTTAACACAAGTCCATGAGCAGTTCTTC. It encodes CASSLTQVHEQFF.

This clonotype was seen only a few times. The chain recombines TRBV5-1 with TRBJ2-3; 8 nucleotides match TRBD1. CDR3 length: 15 amino acids. After removal of 5 bases from V and 0 bases from J, the junction contained 5 bases not matched to a gene. Germline-derived CDR1 and CDR2 are SGHRS and YFSETQ. The CDR3 region is CASRYTGGSTDTQYF. Here the CDR3 DNA reads TGCGCCAGCAGGTATACAGGGGGGAGCACAGATACGCAGTATTTT.

The chain links TRBV6-1 to TRBJ2-4; D may be TRBD2 (5 bases). The tail of the sequence fits TRBJ2-7 better, so the J call may be wrong. Looked up from germline, CDR1 is MNHNS and CDR2 is SASEGT. The CDR3 runs 13 residues. CDR3 protein: CASTRGSFGEQYF. In DNA form, the CDR3 reads TGTGCCAGCACCCGGGGTTCCTTCGGCGAGCAGTACTTC.

V gene TRBV12-3 or TRBV12-4 combines with J gene TRBJ2-7, with 10 bases fitting TRBD2. J was trimmed by 7 bases and V by 2 bases; bases with no gene match: 11. This CDR3 has 16 amino acids. The CDR3 protein is CASSLNQGLATTEQYF. DNA of the CDR3: TGTGCCAGCAGTTTAAACCAGGGACTAGCGACTACAGAGCAGTACTTC.

This clonotype came up a few times. The CDR3 loop is CASRLSQATEAFF. The DNA for the CDR3 is TGTGCCAGCAGACTCTCACAGGCCACTGAAGCTTTCTTT. The V and J genes are TRBV12-3 or TRBV12-4 and TRBJ1-1; D is possibly TRBD1 (5 bases). V was clipped by 6 bases and J by 4 bases, with 12 bases between them. The CDR3 is 13 amino acids.

The chain is built from TRBV20-1 and TRBJ2-1, with D tentatively TRBD1 (6 bases). Germline-derived CDR1 and CDR2 are DFQATT and SNEGSKA (reference sequence). V shed 5 bases and J shed 5 bases, with 13 bases lying between them. The CDR3 totals 13 residues. The DNA of the CDR3 is TGCAGTGCTGGGTTGGACAGACACAATGAGCAGTTCTTC. It specifies CSAGLDRHNEQFF.

The chain employs TRBV3-1 and TRBJ2-1; 14 bases fit TRBD2. V shed 3 bases, J shed 7 bases, and the junction held 14 bases outside the gene matches. Germline loops: CDR1 LGHDT, CDR2 YNNKEL (reference sequence). This CDR3 spans 19 amino acids. CDR3 coding DNA: TGTGCCAGCAGCCACCCCGGACTAGCGGGGGGTGCCCCTTCGAATGAGCAGTTCTTC. This gives the protein CASSHPGLAGGAPSNEQFF.

This clonotype was seen a handful of times. This chain uses TRBV20-1 with TRBJ2-5; D remains ambiguous. Trimming removed 1 base at V and 5 bases at J, with 11 bases between. The CDR3 covers 13 residues. Germline CDR1 is DFQATT and CDR2 is SNEGSKA (reference sequence). CDR3: CSARGRVEETQYF. In DNA, the CDR3 is TGCAGTGCTAGAGGAAGGGTCGAGGAGACCCAGTACTTC.

This clonotype came up many times. The rearrangement joins TRBV29-1 to TRBJ2-1, with unresolved D. This CDR3 is built from 12 residues. CDR1 and CDR2 (germline): SQVTM, ANQGSEA. The CDR3: CSGKNTYNEQFF. In DNA, the CDR3 is TGCAGTGGAAAAAATACCTACAATGAGCAGTTCTTC.

There are a few counts of this clonotype. CDR3: CSASSRLADTDTQYF. DNA of the CDR3: TGCAGTGCTAGTAGTAGGCTAGCGGACACAGATACGCAGTATTTT. The J gene is TRBJ2-3, the V gene TRBV20-1; 7 bases are shared with TRBD2. Trimming cost V 3 bases and J 2 bases; bases outside gene matches: 8. Germline V CDR1 and CDR2: DFQATT, SNEGSKA (reference sequence). This CDR3 comprises 15 residues.

This clonotype has just a few counts. The V gene is TRBV20-1, the J gene TRBJ2-1, with D tentatively TRBD1 (6 bases). Per the germline V gene, CDR1 is DFQATT and CDR2 is SNEGSKA (reference sequence). V lost 6 bases and J lost 4, with 16 bases in between. The CDR3 extends over 14 amino acids. The CDR3 region is CSANTGWAYNEQFF. CDR3 DNA sequence: TGCAGTGCAAATACAGGGTGGGCGTACAATGAGCAGTTCTTC.